This note documents a single T cell receptor (beta chain) sequence. The data belong to a study of blood T cell repertoires in COVID-19. About the research overall: Sources were T cells, B-cell-depleted T cells, or PBMCs; the material itself was cDNA or gDNA.

Sequencing used immunoSEQ multiplex PCR; TCRdb keeps in-frame clones, though not all of them. The sample yields around 300,000 clones, roughly 89% seen once. Sequencing was done on a sample of peripheral blood. This TCR came from a woman between 25 and 40 years old with active or convalescent COVID-19.

Written as DNA, the CDR3 is TGCAGCGCACGACATGGGGGACTGCAGTACTTC. Protein: CSARHGGLQYF. This chain uses TRBV29-1 with TRBJ2-7; the D gene is possibly TRBD2 (6 bases). From germline, CDR1 is SQVTM and CDR2 ANQGSEA. Trimming cost V 7 bases and J 9 bases, with 16 bases left between them. The CDR3 covers 11 residues.